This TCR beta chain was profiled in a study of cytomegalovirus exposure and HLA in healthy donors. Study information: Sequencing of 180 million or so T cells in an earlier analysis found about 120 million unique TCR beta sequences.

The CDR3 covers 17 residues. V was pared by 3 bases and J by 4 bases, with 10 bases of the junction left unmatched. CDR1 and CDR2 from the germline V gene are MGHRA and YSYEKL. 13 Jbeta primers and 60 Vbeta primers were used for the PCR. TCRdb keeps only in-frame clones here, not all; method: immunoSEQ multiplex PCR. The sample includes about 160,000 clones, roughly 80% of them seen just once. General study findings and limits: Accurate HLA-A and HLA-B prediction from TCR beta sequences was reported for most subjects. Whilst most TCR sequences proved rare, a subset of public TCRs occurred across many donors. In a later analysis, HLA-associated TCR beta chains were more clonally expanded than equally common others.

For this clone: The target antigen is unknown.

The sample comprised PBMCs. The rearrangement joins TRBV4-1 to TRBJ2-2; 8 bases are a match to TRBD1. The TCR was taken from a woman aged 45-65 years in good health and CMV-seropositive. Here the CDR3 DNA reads TGCGCCAGCAGCCAGGAGCCGCCCAGGGGGCTCACCGGGGAGCTGTTTTTT. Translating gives CASSQEPPRGLTGELFF.